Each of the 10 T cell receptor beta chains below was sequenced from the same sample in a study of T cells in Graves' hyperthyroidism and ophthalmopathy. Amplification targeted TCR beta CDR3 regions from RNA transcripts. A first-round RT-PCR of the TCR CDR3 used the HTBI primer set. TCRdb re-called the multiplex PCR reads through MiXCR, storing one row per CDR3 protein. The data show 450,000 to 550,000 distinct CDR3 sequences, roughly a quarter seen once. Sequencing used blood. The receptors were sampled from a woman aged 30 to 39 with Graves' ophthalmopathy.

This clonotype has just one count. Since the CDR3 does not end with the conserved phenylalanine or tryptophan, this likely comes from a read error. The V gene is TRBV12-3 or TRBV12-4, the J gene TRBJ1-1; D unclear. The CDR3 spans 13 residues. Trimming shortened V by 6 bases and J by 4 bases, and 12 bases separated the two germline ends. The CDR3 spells CASSSNSGTEAFV. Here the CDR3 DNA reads TGTGCCAGCAGCTCTAACTCAGGCACTGAAGCTTTCGTT.

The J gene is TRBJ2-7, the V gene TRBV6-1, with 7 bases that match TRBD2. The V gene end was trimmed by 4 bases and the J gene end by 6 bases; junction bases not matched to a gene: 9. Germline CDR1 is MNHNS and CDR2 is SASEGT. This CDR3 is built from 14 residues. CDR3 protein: CASSVWTSSAEQYF. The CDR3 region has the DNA TGTGCCAGCAGTGTCTGGACTAGTTCGGCCGAGCAGTACTTC.

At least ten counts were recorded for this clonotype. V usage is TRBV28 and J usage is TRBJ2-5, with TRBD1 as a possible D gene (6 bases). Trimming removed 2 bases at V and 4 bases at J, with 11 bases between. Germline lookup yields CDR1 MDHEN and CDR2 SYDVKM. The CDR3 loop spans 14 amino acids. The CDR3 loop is CASSLIQGRETQYF. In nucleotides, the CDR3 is TGTGCCAGCAGTTTAATCCAGGGGCGAGAGACCCAGTACTTC.

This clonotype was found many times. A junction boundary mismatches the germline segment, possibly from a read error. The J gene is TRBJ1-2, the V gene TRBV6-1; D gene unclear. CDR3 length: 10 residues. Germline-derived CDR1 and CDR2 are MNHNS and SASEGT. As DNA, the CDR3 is TGTGCCAGCAGTGAAGTTAGTGTGGCCTTC. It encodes CASSEVSVAF.

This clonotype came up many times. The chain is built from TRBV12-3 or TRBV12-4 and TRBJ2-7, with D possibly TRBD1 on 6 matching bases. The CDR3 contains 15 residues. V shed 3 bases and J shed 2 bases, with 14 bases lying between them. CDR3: CASSFTGKGAYEQYF. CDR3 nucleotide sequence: TGTGCCAGCAGTTTTACAGGGAAGGGGGCCTACGAGCAGTACTTC.

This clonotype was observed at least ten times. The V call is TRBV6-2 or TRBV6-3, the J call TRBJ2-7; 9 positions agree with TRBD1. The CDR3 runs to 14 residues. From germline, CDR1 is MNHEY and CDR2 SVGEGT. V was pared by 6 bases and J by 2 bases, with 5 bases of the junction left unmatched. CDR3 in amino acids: CASSYWTGAYEQYF. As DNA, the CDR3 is TGTGCCAGCAGCTATTGGACAGGGGCCTACGAGCAGTACTTC.

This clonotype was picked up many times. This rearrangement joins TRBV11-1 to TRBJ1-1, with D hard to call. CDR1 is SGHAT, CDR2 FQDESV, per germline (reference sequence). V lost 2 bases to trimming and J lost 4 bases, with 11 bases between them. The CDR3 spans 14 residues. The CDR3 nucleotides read TGTGCCAGCAGCTTATTCAGCCCGGGCACTGAAGCTTTCTTT. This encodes CASSLFSPGTEAFF.

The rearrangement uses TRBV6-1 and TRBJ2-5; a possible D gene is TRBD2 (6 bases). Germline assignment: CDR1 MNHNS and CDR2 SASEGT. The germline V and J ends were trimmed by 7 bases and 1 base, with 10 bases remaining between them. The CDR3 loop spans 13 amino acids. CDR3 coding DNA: TGTGCCAGCATTCGGACTACCCAAGAGACCCAGTACTTC. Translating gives CASIRTTQETQYF.

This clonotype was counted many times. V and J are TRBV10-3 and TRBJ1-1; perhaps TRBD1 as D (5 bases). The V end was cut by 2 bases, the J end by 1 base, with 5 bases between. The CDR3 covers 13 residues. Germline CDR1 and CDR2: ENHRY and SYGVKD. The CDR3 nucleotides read TGTGCCATCAGTGAGCAGGGGAACACTGAAGCTTTCTTT. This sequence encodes CAISEQGNTEAFF.

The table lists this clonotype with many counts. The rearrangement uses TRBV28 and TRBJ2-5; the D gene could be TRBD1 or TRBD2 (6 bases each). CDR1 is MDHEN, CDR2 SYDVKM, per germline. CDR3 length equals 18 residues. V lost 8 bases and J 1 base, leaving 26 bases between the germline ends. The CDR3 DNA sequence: TGTGCCAGCCTGACTGGGATGGGTCGCGGGACATCCCAAGAGACCCAGTACTTC. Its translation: CASLTGMGRGTSQETQYF.